What follows describes a single T cell receptor beta chain. Its target is unknown. The trim removed 4 bases at V and 0 bases at J, leaving 4 bases unmatched. This CDR3 has 16 amino acids. In germline, CDR1 is MNHEY, CDR2 SVGAGI. The sample belongs to a study of blood T cells in healthy people across ages. Findings and limits, study-wide: Because donor CMV status was unknown, expanded clonotype changes were possibly confounded. Estimates based on one million T cells were treated as lower bounds.

Each sample provided at least 5 micrograms of extracted total RNA. A J-beta primer mix and a sample-barcoded 5' primer were used in a second PCR of about 7 to 12 cycles. Via MiXCR, TCRdb re-called the 5' RACE reads, giving one row per CDR3 protein. The sample has about 2 million distinct CDR3 sequences, 40% to 55% seen once. The TCR was taken from a woman in her forties in good health. The sequenced sample consisted of blood. The V call is TRBV6-5, the J call TRBJ2-4; 9 bases fit TRBD2. CDR3 region: CASSWRLAVAKNIQYF. DNA for the CDR3: TGTGCCAGCAGTTGGAGACTAGCGGTAGCCAAAAACATTCAGTACTTC.